What follows are 29 T cell receptor beta chains derived from one specimen sequenced in a study of T cell repertoires in cytomegalovirus infection. Their target antigens are unknown. TCRdb ran MiXCR on the reads and lists one entry per CDR3 protein. This repertoire shows some 500,000 distinct CDR3 sequences, roughly a third found once; its top ten account for roughly 16%. The sequencing here drew on cultured PBMCs, taken from culture after CMV antigen stimulation. These receptors were collected from a human donor in good health (CMV status not recorded). Some clones in this sample may be carry-over from other donors' samples.

This chain connects TRBV7-8 to TRBJ2-5; the D gene is possibly TRBD1 (5 bases). The CDR3 contains 14 residues. V lost 8 bases and J lost 1, with 14 bases in between. Germline CDR1 SGHVS, CDR2 FQNEAQ. DNA of the CDR3: TGTGCCAGCGGGGCAGGGCGTATCCAAGAGACCCAGTACTTC. Encoded protein: CASGAGRIQETQYF.

At least ten counts were recorded for this clonotype. V usage is TRBV7-2 and J usage is TRBJ1-2; D remains unclear. Trimming stripped 1 base from V and 3 bases from J, with 3 bases between. Germline CDR1 is SGHTA and CDR2 is FQGNSA. The CDR3 covers 12 residues. As DNA, the CDR3 is TGTGCCAGCAGCTTAGGTTACTATGGCTACACCTTC. It yields the protein CASSLGYYGYTF.

The DNA of the CDR3 is TGTGCCAGTGGGACTATCGGGGGTGAGCAGTTCTTC. Its protein product is CASGTIGGEQFF. The V call is TRBV2, the J call TRBJ2-1; TRBD2 aligns across 7 bases. Trimming cost V 9 bases and J 9 bases; bases outside gene matches: 8. CDR3 length equals 12 residues. Germline CDR1 and CDR2: SNHLY and FYNNEI.

This clonotype was found a few times. DNA of the CDR3: TGTGCCAGCAGCTTATGGGGACAGGGGTCGACCTACAATGAGCAGTTCTTC. Its protein is CASSLWGQGSTYNEQFF. The rearrangement joins TRBV7-8 to TRBJ2-1; TRBD1 agrees at 10 bases. This CDR3 is 17 amino acids long. V dropped 2 bases and J dropped 2; count of bases not matched to a gene: 6. In germline, CDR1 is SGHVS, CDR2 FQNEAQ. The full variable domain, in which reference TRBV7-8 and TRBJ2-1 provide the parts outside the CDR3, is GAGVSQSPRYKVAKRGQDVALRCDPISGHVSLFWYQQALGQGPEFLTYFQNEAQLDKSGLPSDRFFAERPEGSVSTLKIQRTQQEDSAVYLCASSLWGQGSTYNEQFFGPGTRLTVL.

This clonotype was counted many times. The rearrangement links TRBV7-2 to TRBJ1-1, with no clear D. The germline V gene has CDR1 SGHTA and CDR2 FQGNSA. Trimming stripped 2 bases from V and 5 bases from J, with 24 bases between. This CDR3 is built from 18 residues. CDR3 sequence reads: CASSLTSGRTTVRTEAFF. Written as DNA, the CDR3 is TGTGCCAGCAGCTTAACATCGGGCCGCACAACAGTGAGGACTGAAGCTTTCTTT.

The chain uses TRBV6-5 and TRBJ2-4; D is ambiguous. Germline V gene lookup returns CDR1 MNHEY and CDR2 SVGAGI. This CDR3 is 14 amino acids long. The V end lost 5 bases, the J end lost 7 bases, and 15 bases lay between the germline ends. The CDR3 DNA is TGTGCCAGCAGTCCCGCCGCAACAGCTAACATTCAGTACTTC. Translating it yields CASSPAATANIQYF.

The chain uses TRBV7-9 and TRBJ1-1; TRBD1 matches 7 bases. Germline V gives CDR1 SEHNR, CDR2 FQNEAQ (reference sequence). This CDR3 comprises 16 residues. With 1 base clipped from V and 1 base from J, the junction kept 6 bases outside the gene matches. CDR3 protein: CASSLGLGTANTEAFF. CDR3 nucleotide sequence: TGTGCCAGCAGCTTAGGTCTCGGGACAGCGAACACTGAAGCTTTCTTT.

This clonotype came up a few times. The rearrangement uses TRBV4-3 and TRBJ2-3; 7 bases map to TRBD1. This CDR3 has 16 amino acids. V lost 3 bases, J lost 3 bases, and 9 bases stayed unmatched. The germline gives CDR1 LGHNA, CDR2 YSLEER. CDR3 bases: TGCGCCAGCAGCCACGATACCGGGACAGTTACAGATACGCAGTATTTT. This translates into CASSHDTGTVTDTQYF.

This chain connects TRBV7-8 to TRBJ2-7, with 7 bases matching TRBD1. In germline, CDR1 is SGHVS, CDR2 FQNEAQ. The trim removed 0 bases at V and 0 bases at J, leaving 8 bases unmatched. This CDR3 is 17 amino acids long. The CDR3 sequence: CASSLATTGSGSYEQYV. As DNA, the CDR3 is TGTGCCAGCAGCTTAGCGACGACAGGGTCGGGCTCCTACGAGCAGTACGTC.

The V gene is TRBV27, the J gene TRBJ2-1, with 9 bases identical to TRBD1. V was pared by 4 bases and J by 6 bases, with 7 bases of the junction left unmatched. In germline, CDR1 is MNHEY, CDR2 SMNVEV (reference sequence). The CDR3 spans 15 residues. The CDR3 region is CASSSRDRAINEQFF. In DNA, the CDR3 is TGTGCCAGCAGTTCCCGGGACAGGGCCATCAATGAGCAGTTCTTC.

This clonotype has more than one count but fewer than ten. The chain carries TRBV7-2 and TRBJ2-2; D remains ambiguous. The CDR3 length is 15 residues. Trimming cost V 7 bases and J 0 bases, with 12 bases left between them. The V gene's germline CDR1 is SGHTA and CDR2 FQGNSA. CDR3 amino acids: CASNRRSANTGELFF. The CDR3 DNA sequence: TGTGCCAGCAACCGGCGGAGCGCGAACACCGGGGAGCTGTTTTTT.

This clonotype was detected many times. V usage is TRBV7-2 and J usage is TRBJ2-7, with 9 bases fitting TRBD2. Germline assignment: CDR1 SGHTA and CDR2 FQGNSA. The CDR3 has 14 residues. J gave up 6 bases and V 5 bases, and 8 bases lay outside the gene matches. The CDR3 spells CASSPVAGVGEQYF. The CDR3 DNA follows: TGTGCCAGCAGCCCCGTAGCGGGAGTGGGCGAGCAGTACTTC.

This clonotype has at least ten counts. The CDR3 loop is CASSLTSGTNTEAFF. The DNA of the CDR3 is TGTGCCAGCAGTTTAACTTCCGGTACGAACACTGAAGCTTTCTTT. The chain has TRBV7-2 and TRBJ1-1; no definite D call. The CDR3 covers 15 residues. Trimming left V 6 bases short and J 1 base short, with 15 bases between. Germline V gene sequence: CDR1 SGHTA, CDR2 FQGNSA.

This clonotype was detected a few times. The chain employs TRBV6-1 and TRBJ1-2; D may be TRBD1 (5 bases). CDR1 is MNHNS, CDR2 SASEGT, per germline. Trimming shortened V by 6 bases and J by 0 bases, and 11 bases separated the two germline ends. The CDR3 extends over 14 amino acids. Here the CDR3 reads CASRGGPPNYGYTF. The CDR3 DNA reads as TGTGCCAGCAGGGGGGGTCCTCCTAACTATGGCTACACCTTC.

This sequence joins TRBV12-5 and TRBJ2-1; TRBD2 matches at 10 bases. Unmatched junction bases numbered 9, after V lost 6 bases and J lost 4 bases. CDR1 is LGHNT and CDR2 is FRNRAP in the germline V gene. The CDR3 loop spans 16 amino acids. The CDR3 protein is CASGTQAGGPYNEQFF. In nucleotides, the CDR3 is TGTGCTAGTGGAACCCAAGCGGGAGGGCCTTACAATGAGCAGTTCTTC.

In this sample, this clonotype turned up a few times. The chain has TRBV7-2 and TRBJ2-4, with 9 positions matching TRBD2. Germline V gives CDR1 SGHTA, CDR2 FQGNSA. Trimming took 5 bases from V and 4 from J; bases not matched to a gene: 3. The CDR3 contains 14 residues. CDR3 region: CASSQTSGKNIQYF. The CDR3 region has the DNA TGTGCCAGCAGCCAAACTAGCGGGAAAAACATTCAGTACTTC.

CDR3 region: CASSIVGGRLNNQPQHF. CDR3 coding DNA: TGTGCCAGTAGTATAGTGGGGGGTAGGCTGAACAATCAGCCCCAGCATTTT. The chain links TRBV19 to TRBJ1-5, with D perhaps matching TRBD1 (5 bases). Germline V CDR1 and CDR2: LNHDA, SQIVND (reference sequence). The CDR3 has 17 residues. V lost 1 base, J lost 3 bases, and 16 bases lay in between.

CDR3 loop: CASSGQGGGFSGNTIYF. The DNA of the CDR3 is TGTGCCAGCAGCGGCCAAGGGGGCGGATTCTCTGGAAACACCATATATTTT. J is TRBJ1-3 and V is TRBV9; 7 nucleotides match TRBD1. Per the germline V gene, CDR1 is SGDLS and CDR2 is YYNGEE. This CDR3 comprises 17 residues. V lost 3 bases, J lost 0 bases, and 9 bases stayed unmatched.

This clonotype was detected many times. CDR3: CASSSRGVQETQYF. The CDR3 DNA reads TGTGCCAGCAGCTCGAGGGGTGTCCAAGAGACCCAGTACTTC. The chain has TRBV7-6 and TRBJ2-5; possibly TRBD1 or TRBD2 for D (5 bases each). Trimming removed 4 bases at V and 1 base at J, with 10 bases between. CDR3 length equals 14 residues. Germline V gene data show CDR1 as SGHVS and CDR2 as FNYEAQ.

CDR3 residues: CASSSLRIRQGYDGYTF. CDR3 sequence (DNA): TGTGCCAGCAGCTCGCTGAGGATTAGACAGGGGTATGATGGCTACACCTTC. The chain recombines TRBV5-5 with TRBJ1-2; 8 bases align to TRBD1. CDR1 is SGHKS and CDR2 is YYEKEE in the germline V gene (reference sequence). After removal of 3 bases from V and 6 bases from J, the junction contained 16 bases not matched to a gene. The CDR3 contains 17 residues.

This clonotype was seen only a few times. The CDR3 sequence is CASSQSGVPNTEAFF. The DNA for the CDR3 is TGTGCCAGCAGCCAATCAGGGGTACCGAACACTGAAGCTTTCTTT. V is TRBV7-2 and J is TRBJ1-1, with D possibly matching TRBD1 (6 bases). This CDR3 has 15 residues. Per germline, CDR1 SGHTA and CDR2 FQGNSA. V lost 5 bases and J 1 base, leaving 14 bases between the germline ends.

This chain joins TRBV12-3 or TRBV12-4 and TRBJ1-1; D possibly corresponds to TRBD1 (5 bases). This CDR3 comprises 13 residues. The V gene lost 10 bases and the J gene lost 3 bases, with 15 bases spanning the gap. CDR3 loop: CATGSGHDTEAFF. In DNA, the CDR3 is TGTGCCACTGGGTCGGGGCATGACACTGAAGCTTTCTTT.

This clonotype is medium-sized (0.01 to 0.1%). This chain joins TRBV7-2 and TRBJ2-5; unclear D gene. The V and J ends lost 1 base and 2 bases respectively, with 8 bases between them. CDR1 and CDR2 from the germline V gene are SGHTA and FQGNSA. CDR3 length equals 14 residues. CDR3 in amino acids: CASSLVGGQETQYF. The CDR3 coding sequence is TGTGCCAGCAGCTTAGTGGGCGGTCAAGAGACCCAGTACTTC.

The chain has TRBV2 and TRBJ1-1; TRBD1 matches 11 bases. Germline CDR1 is SNHLY and CDR2 is FYNNEI. V lost 6 bases, J lost 5 bases, and 8 bases stayed unmatched. The CDR3 extends over 15 amino acids. This CDR3 reads CASSERGTGGTEAFF. The CDR3 DNA follows: TGTGCCAGCAGCGAAAGGGGGACAGGGGGTACTGAAGCTTTCTTT.

The sample holds many counts of this clonotype. This rearrangement joins TRBV6-2 or TRBV6-3 to TRBJ2-7; 8 bases fit TRBD2. The CDR3 spans 13 residues. V shed 8 bases and J 2 bases; nucleotides not matched to a gene: 5. The germline V gene encodes CDR1 MNHEY and CDR2 SVGEGT. CDR3 amino acids: CASGSGETYEQYV. CDR3 coding DNA: TGTGCCAGCGGTAGCGGGGAAACCTACGAGCAGTACGTC.

As concerns this clonotype: A much more abundant neighbour one base away suggests this may be a read error. V and J are TRBV7-8 and TRBJ2-7; 14 bases match TRBD2. The germline V gene has CDR1 SGHVS and CDR2 FQNEAQ. After removal of 3 bases from V and 3 bases from J, the junction contained 1 base not matched to a gene. This CDR3 is 15 amino acids long. The CDR3 spells CASSFGLAGGYEQYV. CDR3 sequence (DNA): TGTGCCAGCAGCTTCGGACTAGCGGGAGGCTACGAGCAGTACGTC.

This clonotype came up many times. The rearrangement links TRBV7-2 to TRBJ2-5, with a possible D match to TRBD2 (6 bases). Germline V gives CDR1 SGHTA, CDR2 FQGNSA. The CDR3 length is 15 residues. The V end lost 5 bases, the J end lost 5 bases, and 18 bases lay between the germline ends. CDR3 protein: CASSPRASVYETQYF. DNA for the CDR3: TGTGCCAGCAGCCCCCGGGCTAGCGTCTATGAGACCCAGTACTTC.

This clonotype was recorded a few times. The chain has TRBV12-3 or TRBV12-4 and TRBJ2-1, with 9 bases aligning to TRBD2. J lost 8 bases, V lost 6 bases, and 14 bases had no gene match. This CDR3 region has 16 residues. The CDR3 DNA reads as TGTGCCAGCAGCCCCCCGGCGGGAGGGCCTTGGGATGAGCAGTTCTTC. Its protein is CASSPPAGGPWDEQFF.

The rearrangement uses TRBV27 and TRBJ2-3; no reliable D call. In germline, CDR1 is MNHEY, CDR2 SMNVEV (reference sequence). The CDR3 consists of 16 residues. V was trimmed by 6 bases and J by 2 bases, leaving 18 bases between them. DNA for the CDR3: TGTGCCAGCAGCCCTCGGGTAATAGGGCTCACAGATACGCAGTATTTT. Translating it yields CASSPRVIGLTDTQYF.